The clone carrying this TCR beta chain occurred a few times. This record belongs to a study of early T cells in non-severe SARS-CoV-2 infection. TCRdb processed the 5' RACE reads anew with MiXCR; each CDR3 protein has one entry. The sample consists of 70,000 to 85,000 distinct CDR3 sequences, about 12% of them appearing once. From germline, CDR1 is LNHDA and CDR2 SQIVND (reference sequence). V dropped 9 bases and J dropped 2 bases, with 8 bases sitting between them. This CDR3 is 11 amino acids long. J is TRBJ2-7 and V is TRBV19; D is unresolved. Sequenced: whole blood. This clonotype was sampled from an adult who was a healthcare worker with PCR-confirmed SARS-CoV-2 infection or an uninfected control (not recorded which). CDR3 bases: TGTGCCAGGACAAACCCCTACGAGCAGTACTTC. Its translation: CARTNPYEQYF.